This TCR beta chain appears in the sequencing data of a study of T cells in Graves' hyperthyroidism and ophthalmopathy. The PBMCs had their origin in 7.5 to 10 ml of fresh peripheral blood. What was amplified from RNA transcripts were TCR beta CDR3 regions. TCR CDR3 regions were first amplified by RT-PCR with HTBI primers. TCRdb re-called the multiplex PCR reads with MiXCR, one entry per CDR3 protein. The table has more than 300,000 distinct CDR3 sequences, approximately 17% seen once. Study observations and caveats: Most thyroid clonotypes with frequency above 0.001 were detected in blood.

This clonotype was seen at least ten times. Its specificity is not known. The V gene end was trimmed by 3 bases and the J gene end by 3 bases; junction bases not matched to a gene: 2. CDR1 and CDR2 (germline): SGHRS, YFSETQ. This CDR3 contains 14 residues. The chain is built from TRBV5-1 and TRBJ2-2, with TRBD1 matching 7 bases. Material: blood. The origin of this receptor is a man in his late teens or twenties with Graves' ophthalmopathy. The CDR3 DNA follows: TGCGCCAGCAGCTCGGGACAGTACACCGGGGAGCTGTTTTTT. Translation gives CASSSGQYTGELFF.